The entry that follows covers one TCR beta chain sequence. CDR1 and CDR2 (germline): MNHEY, SVGAGI. Trimming cost V 5 bases and J 2 bases; bases outside gene matches: 5. The CDR3 loop spans 15 amino acids. The source of the sample is a study of blood T cell repertoires in COVID-19. Study-level information: Samples taken during acute and convalescent COVID-19 were collected in the United States, Italy and Spain. The analysed material was cDNA or gDNA that came from T cells, B-cell-depleted T cells, or PBMCs.

Original analysis: Reference gene primer amplification in the assay estimated nucleated cell counts. Sequencing used immunoSEQ multiplex PCR; TCRdb keeps in-frame clones, though not all of them. That table gives V, J and clone size, and the DNA gave D and trimming. The data contain more than 200,000 clones, approximately 83% of them singletons. Input material: peripheral blood. This TCR came from a woman in her thirties or forties with active or convalescent COVID-19. V usage is TRBV6-5 and J usage is TRBJ2-3, with 9 bases lining up with TRBD1. As DNA, the CDR3 is TGTGCCAGCAGTACAGGGGGCTTTCCCACAGATACGCAGTATTTT. Its protein product is CASSTGGFPTDTQYF.